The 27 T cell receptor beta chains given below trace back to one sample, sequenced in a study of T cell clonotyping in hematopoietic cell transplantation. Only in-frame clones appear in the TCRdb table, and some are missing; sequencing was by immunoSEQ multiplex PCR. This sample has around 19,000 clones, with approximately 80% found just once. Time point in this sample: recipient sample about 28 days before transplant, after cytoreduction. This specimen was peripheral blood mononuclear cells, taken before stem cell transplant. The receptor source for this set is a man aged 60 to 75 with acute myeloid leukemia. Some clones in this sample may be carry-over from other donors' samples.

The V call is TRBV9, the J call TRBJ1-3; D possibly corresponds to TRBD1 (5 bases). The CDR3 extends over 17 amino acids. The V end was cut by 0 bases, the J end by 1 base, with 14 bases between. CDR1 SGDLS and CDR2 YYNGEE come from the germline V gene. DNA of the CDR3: TGTGCCAGCAGCGTAGAGCAAGGGGAGGTTTCTGGAAACACCATATATTTT. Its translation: CASSVEQGEVSGNTIYF.

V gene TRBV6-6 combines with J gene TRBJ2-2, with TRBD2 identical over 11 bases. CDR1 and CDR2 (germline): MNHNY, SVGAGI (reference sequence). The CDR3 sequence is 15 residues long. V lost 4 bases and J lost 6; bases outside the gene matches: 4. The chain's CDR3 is CASSFSGGAAGELFF. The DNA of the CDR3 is TGTGCCAGCAGTTTTAGCGGGGGGGCCGCCGGGGAGCTGTTTTTT.

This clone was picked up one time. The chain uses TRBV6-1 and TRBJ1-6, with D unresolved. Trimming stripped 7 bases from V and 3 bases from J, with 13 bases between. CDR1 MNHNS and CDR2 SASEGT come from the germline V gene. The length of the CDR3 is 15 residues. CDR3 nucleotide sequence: TGTGCCAGCACCCCAAACAGAAGCTATAATTCACCCCTCCACTTT. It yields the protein CASTPNRSYNSPLHF.

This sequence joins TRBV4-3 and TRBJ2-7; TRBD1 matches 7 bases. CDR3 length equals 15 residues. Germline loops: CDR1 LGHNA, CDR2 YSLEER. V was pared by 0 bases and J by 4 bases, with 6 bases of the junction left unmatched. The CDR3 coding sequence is TGCGCCAGCAGCCAAGATACGTTGACAGGGTACGAGCAGTACTTC. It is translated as CASSQDTLTGYEQYF.

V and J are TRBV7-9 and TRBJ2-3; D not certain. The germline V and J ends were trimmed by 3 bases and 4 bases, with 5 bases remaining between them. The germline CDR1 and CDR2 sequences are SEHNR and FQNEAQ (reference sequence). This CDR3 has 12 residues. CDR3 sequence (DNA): TGTGCCAGCAGCTTTAGGGCAGATACGCAGTATTTT. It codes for CASSFRADTQYF.

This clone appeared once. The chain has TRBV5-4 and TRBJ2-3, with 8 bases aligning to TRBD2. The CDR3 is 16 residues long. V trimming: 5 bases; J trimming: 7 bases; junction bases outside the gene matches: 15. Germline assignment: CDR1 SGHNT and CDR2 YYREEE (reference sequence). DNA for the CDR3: TGTGCCAGCAGGGACCGGGGTAGCGGGGATGGAAATACGCAGTATTTT. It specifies CASRDRGSGDGNTQYF.

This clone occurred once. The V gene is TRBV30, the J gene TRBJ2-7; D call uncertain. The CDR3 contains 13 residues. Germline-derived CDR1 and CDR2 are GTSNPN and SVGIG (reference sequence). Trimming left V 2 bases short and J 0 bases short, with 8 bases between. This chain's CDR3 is CAWSFYSSYEQYF. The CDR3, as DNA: TGTGCCTGGAGTTTCTATAGCTCCTACGAGCAGTACTTC.

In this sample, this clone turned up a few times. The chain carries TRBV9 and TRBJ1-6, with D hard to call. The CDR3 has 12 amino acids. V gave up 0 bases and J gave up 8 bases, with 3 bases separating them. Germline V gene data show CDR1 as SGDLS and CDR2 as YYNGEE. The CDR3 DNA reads TGTGCCAGCAGCGTAGGCGATTCACCCCTCCACTTT. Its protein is CASSVGDSPLHF.

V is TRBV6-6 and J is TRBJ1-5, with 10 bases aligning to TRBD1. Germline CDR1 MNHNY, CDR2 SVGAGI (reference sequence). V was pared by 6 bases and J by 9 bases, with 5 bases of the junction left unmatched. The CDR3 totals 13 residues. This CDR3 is CASRRDRGWPQHF. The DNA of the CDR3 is TGTGCCAGCAGGAGGGACAGGGGTTGGCCCCAGCATTTT.

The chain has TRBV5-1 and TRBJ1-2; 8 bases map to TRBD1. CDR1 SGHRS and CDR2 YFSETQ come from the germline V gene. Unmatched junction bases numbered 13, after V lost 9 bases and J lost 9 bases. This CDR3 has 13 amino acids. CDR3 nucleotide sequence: TGCGCCACCGGACCTGACAGGGGTCAAAGCTACACCTTC. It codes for CATGPDRGQSYTF. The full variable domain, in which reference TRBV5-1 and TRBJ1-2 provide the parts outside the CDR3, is KAGVTQTPRYLIKTRGQQVTLSCSPISGHRSVSWYQQTPGQGLQFLFEYFSETQRNKGNFPGRFSGRQFSNSRSEMNVSTLELGDSALYLCATGPDRGQSYTFGSGTRLTVV.

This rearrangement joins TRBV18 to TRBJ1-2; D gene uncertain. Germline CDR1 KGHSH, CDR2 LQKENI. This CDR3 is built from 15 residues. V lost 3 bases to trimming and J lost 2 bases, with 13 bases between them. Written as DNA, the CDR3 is TGTGCCAGCTCACCGACGGATAAGCCCAACTATGGCTACACCTTC. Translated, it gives CASSPTDKPNYGYTF.

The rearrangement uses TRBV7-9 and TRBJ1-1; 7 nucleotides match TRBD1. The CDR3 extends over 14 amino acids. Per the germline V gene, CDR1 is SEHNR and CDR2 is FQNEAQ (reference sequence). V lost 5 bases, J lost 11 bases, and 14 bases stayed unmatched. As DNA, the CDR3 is TGTGCCAGCAGCGGATGGACAGGCGCTGACGTGGCTTTCTTT. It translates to CASSGWTGADVAFF.

The CDR3 reads CASTDSGNLDEQYF. The CDR3, as DNA: TGTGCCAGTACAGATTCGGGGAATCTCGACGAGCAGTACTTC. The rearrangement joins TRBV19 to TRBJ2-7; weak D call: TRBD2 (5 bases). V lost 7 bases and J 5 bases, leaving 18 bases between the germline ends. Per germline, CDR1 LNHDA and CDR2 SQIVND (reference sequence). The CDR3 is made up of 14 amino acids. The variable domain in full, with the rest retrieved from reference TRBV19 and TRBJ2-7, is DGGITQSPKYLFRKEGQNVTLSCEQNLNHDAMYWYRQDPGQGLRLIYYSQIVNDFQKGDIAEGYSVSREKKESFPLTVTSAQKNPTAFYLCASTDSGNLDEQYFGPGTRLTVT.

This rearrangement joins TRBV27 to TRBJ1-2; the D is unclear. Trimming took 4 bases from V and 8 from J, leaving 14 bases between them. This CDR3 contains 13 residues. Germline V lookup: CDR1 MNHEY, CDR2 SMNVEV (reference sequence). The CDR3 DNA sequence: TGTGCCAGCAGTTCTACCTACGAGGAGGGCTACACCTTC. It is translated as CASSSTYEEGYTF.

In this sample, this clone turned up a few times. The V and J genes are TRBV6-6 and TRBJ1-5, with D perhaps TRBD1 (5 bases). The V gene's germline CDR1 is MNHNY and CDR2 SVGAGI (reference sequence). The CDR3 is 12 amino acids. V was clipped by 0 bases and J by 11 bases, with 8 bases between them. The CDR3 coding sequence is TGTGCCAGCAGTTACTCCCGGGGGGCCCAGCATTTT. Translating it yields CASSYSRGAQHF.

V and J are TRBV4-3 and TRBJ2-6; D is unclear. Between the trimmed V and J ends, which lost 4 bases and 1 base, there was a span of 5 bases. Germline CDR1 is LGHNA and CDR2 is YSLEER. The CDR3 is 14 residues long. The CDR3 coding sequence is TGCGCCAGCAGCCTCGCATCTGGGGCCAACGTCCTGACTTTC. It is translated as CASSLASGANVLTF.

The CDR3 DNA follows: TGTGCCAGCAGCTTAGCTGTGGGGAAGAACACCGGGGAGCTGTTTTTT. Translated: CASSLAVGKNTGELFF. The chain joins TRBV7-2 to TRBJ2-2; no reliable D call. Deletions cut 0 bases from V and 1 base from J, with 9 bases between. Germline lookup yields CDR1 SGHTA and CDR2 FQGNSA. The CDR3 loop spans 16 amino acids.

CDR3 in amino acids: CASSPEATLRTGELFF. The CDR3 bases are TGTGCCAGCAGCCCCGAAGCCACGCTTAGGACCGGGGAGCTGTTTTTT. The chain is built from TRBV5-4 and TRBJ2-2; D ambiguous. Trimming left V 4 bases short and J 5 bases short, with 18 bases between. The CDR3 is 16 amino acids. From germline, CDR1 is SGHNT and CDR2 YYREEE (reference sequence).

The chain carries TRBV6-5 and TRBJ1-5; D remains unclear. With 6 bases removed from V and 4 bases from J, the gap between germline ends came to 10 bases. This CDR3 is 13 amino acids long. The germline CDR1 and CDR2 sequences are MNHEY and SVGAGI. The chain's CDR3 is CASSPPTNQPQHF. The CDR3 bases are TGTGCCAGCAGCCCTCCCACGAATCAGCCCCAGCATTTT.

CDR3: CASSPSTVLGEQYF. CDR3 in DNA: TGTGCCAGCAGCCCATCGACAGTCTTGGGCGAGCAGTACTTC. The gene calls are TRBV7-2 and TRBJ2-7, with D possibly TRBD1 on 5 matching bases. The CDR3 covers 14 residues. Trimming left V 5 bases short and J 6 bases short, with 17 bases between. The V gene's germline CDR1 is SGHTA and CDR2 FQGNSA.

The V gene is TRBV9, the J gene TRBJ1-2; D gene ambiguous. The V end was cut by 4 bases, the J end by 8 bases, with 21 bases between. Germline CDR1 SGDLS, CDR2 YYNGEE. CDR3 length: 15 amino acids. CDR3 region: CASSPGRENYGGYTF. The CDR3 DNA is TGTGCCAGCAGCCCTGGACGAGAAAACTACGGCGGCTACACCTTC. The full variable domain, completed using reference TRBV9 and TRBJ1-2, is DSGVTQTPKHLITATGQRVTLRCSPRSGDLSVYWYQQSLDQGLQFLIQYYNGEERAKGNILERFSAQQFPDLHSELNLSSLELGDSALYFCASSPGRENYGGYTFGSGTRLTVV.

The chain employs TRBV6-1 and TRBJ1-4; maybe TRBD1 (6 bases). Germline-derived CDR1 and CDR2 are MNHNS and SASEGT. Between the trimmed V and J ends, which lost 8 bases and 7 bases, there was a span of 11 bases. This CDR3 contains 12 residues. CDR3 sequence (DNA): TGTGCCAGCCAGGGGTTAGGTGAAAAACTGTTTTTT. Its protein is CASQGLGEKLFF.

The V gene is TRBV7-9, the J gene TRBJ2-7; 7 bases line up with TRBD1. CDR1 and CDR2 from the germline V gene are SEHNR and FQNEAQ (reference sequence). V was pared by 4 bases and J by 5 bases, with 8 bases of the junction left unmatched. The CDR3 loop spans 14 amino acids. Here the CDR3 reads CASSSQTGFHEQYF. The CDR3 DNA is TGTGCCAGCAGCTCACAGACAGGGTTCCACGAGCAGTACTTC.

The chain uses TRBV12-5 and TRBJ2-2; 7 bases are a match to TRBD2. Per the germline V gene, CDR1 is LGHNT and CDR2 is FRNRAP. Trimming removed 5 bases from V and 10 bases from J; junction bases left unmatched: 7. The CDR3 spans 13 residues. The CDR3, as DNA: TGTGCTAGTGGTACCTTGCGGGGGATGGAGCTGTTTTTT. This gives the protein CASGTLRGMELFF.

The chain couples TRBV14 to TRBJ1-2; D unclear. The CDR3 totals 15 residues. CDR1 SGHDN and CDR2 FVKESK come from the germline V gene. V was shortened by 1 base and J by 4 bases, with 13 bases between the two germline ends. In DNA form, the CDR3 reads TGTGCCAGCAGCCAAGTTGAGTCGGAAATCTATGGCTACACCTTC. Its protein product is CASSQVESEIYGYTF. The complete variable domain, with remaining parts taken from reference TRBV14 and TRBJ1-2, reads EAGVTQFPSHSVIEKGQTVTLRCDPISGHDNLYWYRRVMGKEIKFLLHFVKESKQDESGMPNNRFLAERTGGTYSTLKVQPAELEDSGVYFCASSQVESEIYGYTFGSGTRLTVV.

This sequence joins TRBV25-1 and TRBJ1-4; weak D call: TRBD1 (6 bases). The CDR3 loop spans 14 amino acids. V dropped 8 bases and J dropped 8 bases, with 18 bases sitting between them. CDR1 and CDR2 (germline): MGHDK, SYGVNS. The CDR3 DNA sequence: TGTGCCAGCCGGGGGTCGGGGGCTGGGGAAAAACTGTTTTTT. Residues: CASRGSGAGEKLFF.

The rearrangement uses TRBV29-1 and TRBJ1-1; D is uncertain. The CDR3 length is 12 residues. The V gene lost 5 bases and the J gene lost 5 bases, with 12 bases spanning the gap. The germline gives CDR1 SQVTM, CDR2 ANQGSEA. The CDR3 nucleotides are TGCAGCGTTACCCCAGGTTTGACTGAAGCTTTCTTT. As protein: CSVTPGLTEAFF.